One sample yielded the 9 T cell receptor beta chains listed below, sequenced in a study of cytomegalovirus exposure and HLA in healthy donors. In the PCR, 60 Vbeta and 13 Jbeta primers were used. Measured with immunoSEQ multiplex PCR; TCRdb has only the in-frame clones, and not every one. The sample has roughly 100,000 clones, about 75% seen once; the top ten hold around 6.1%. The sample consisted of PBMCs. The origin of the receptors is a man aged 55 to 70 in good health and CMV-seropositive.

The V call is TRBV5-1, the J call TRBJ2-1; a possible D gene is TRBD1 (6 bases). The CDR3 extends over 14 amino acids. V dropped 0 bases and J dropped 3 bases, with 7 bases sitting between them. Looked up from germline, CDR1 is SGHRS and CDR2 is YFSETQ. For the CDR3, the DNA is TGCGCCAGCAGCTTGGGGGGGCGCTACAATGAGCAGTTCTTC. Amino acids: CASSLGGRYNEQFF.

The genes are TRBV19 and TRBJ2-3, with unresolved D. The germline gives CDR1 LNHDA, CDR2 SQIVND (reference sequence). The CDR3 is 12 residues long. The ends were cut back, 4 bases at V and 4 bases at J, with 6 bases in the middle. The CDR3 loop is CASSTRADTQYF. Here the CDR3 DNA reads TGTGCCAGTAGTACCCGTGCAGATACGCAGTATTTT. Full variable domain (remainder filled in from reference TRBV19 and TRBJ2-3): DGGITQSPKYLFRKEGQNVTLSCEQNLNHDAMYWYRQDPGQGLRLIYYSQIVNDFQKGDIAEGYSVSREKKESFPLTVTSAQKNPTAFYLCASSTRADTQYFGPGTRLTVL.

J is TRBJ2-7 and V is TRBV18; no firm D call. This CDR3 comprises 14 residues. Germline-derived CDR1 and CDR2 are KGHSH and LQKENI. Trimming left V 6 bases short and J 2 bases short, with 14 bases between. CDR3 in DNA: TGTGCCAGCTCCTCCCGAGGTGGAACCTACGAGCAGTACTTC. This gives the protein CASSSRGGTYEQYF. Drawing the rest from reference TRBV18 and TRBJ2-7, the complete variable domain is NAGVMQNPRHLVRRRGQEARLRCSPMKGHSHVYWYRQLPEEGLKFMVYLQKENIIDESGMPKERFSAEFPKEGPSILRIQQVVRGDSAAYFCASSSRGGTYEQYFGPGTRLTVT.

This chain uses TRBV5-1 with TRBJ2-1; 10 bases are shared with TRBD2. The CDR3 has 15 residues. V lost 6 bases and J lost 2; bases outside the gene matches: 5. Looked up from germline, CDR1 is SGHRS and CDR2 is YFSETQ. The CDR3 spells CASNIGLAAYNEQFF. The CDR3 DNA reads TGCGCCAGCAACATTGGACTAGCGGCCTACAATGAGCAGTTCTTC.

The genes are TRBV5-4 and TRBJ1-3, with D possibly matching TRBD1 (5 bases). The CDR3 sequence is 14 residues long. CDR1 and CDR2 from the germline V gene are SGHNT and YYREEE (reference sequence). V dropped 0 bases and J dropped 2 bases, with 6 bases sitting between them. CDR3 sequence (DNA): TGTGCCAGCAGCTTGGTAGGGGCTGGAAACACCATATATTTT. Translated: CASSLVGAGNTIYF.

This clone was picked up one time. The V gene is TRBV7-3, the J gene TRBJ1-3; unclear D gene. Trimming shortened V by 6 bases and J by 0 bases, and 6 bases separated the two germline ends. In germline, CDR1 is SGHTA, CDR2 FQGTGA. The CDR3 length is 13 residues. CDR3: CASSPSSGNTIYF. In nucleotides, the CDR3 is TGTGCCAGCAGTCCGAGCTCTGGAAACACCATATATTTT.

The chain links TRBV7-2 to TRBJ2-1; D unclear. Germline values: CDR1 SGHTA, CDR2 FQGNSA. The CDR3 is 14 amino acids. The V and J ends lost 4 bases and 5 bases respectively, with 12 bases between them. CDR3 amino acids: CASSSYWADNEQFF. CDR3 nucleotides: TGTGCCAGCAGCTCCTACTGGGCAGACAATGAGCAGTTCTTC.

This chain uses TRBV4-3 with TRBJ2-1; the match to TRBD1 covers 8 bases. Germline CDR1 is LGHNA and CDR2 is YSLEER. The V and J ends lost 3 bases and 5 bases, in that order; junction bases with no gene match: 3. This CDR3 has 14 amino acids. This chain's CDR3 is CASSQRQGHNEQFF. The CDR3 coding sequence is TGCGCCAGCAGCCAGAGACAGGGGCACAATGAGCAGTTCTTC.

The J gene is TRBJ2-2, the V gene TRBV11-2, with TRBD1 matching 12 bases. V lost 1 base, J lost 5 bases, and 2 bases stayed unmatched. CDR1 SGHAT and CDR2 FQNNGV come from the germline V gene. The CDR3 sequence is 16 residues long. Here the CDR3 DNA reads TGTGCCAGCAGCTTAGGGGACAGGGGGCGTACCGGGGAGCTGTTTTTT. It specifies CASSLGDRGRTGELFF.